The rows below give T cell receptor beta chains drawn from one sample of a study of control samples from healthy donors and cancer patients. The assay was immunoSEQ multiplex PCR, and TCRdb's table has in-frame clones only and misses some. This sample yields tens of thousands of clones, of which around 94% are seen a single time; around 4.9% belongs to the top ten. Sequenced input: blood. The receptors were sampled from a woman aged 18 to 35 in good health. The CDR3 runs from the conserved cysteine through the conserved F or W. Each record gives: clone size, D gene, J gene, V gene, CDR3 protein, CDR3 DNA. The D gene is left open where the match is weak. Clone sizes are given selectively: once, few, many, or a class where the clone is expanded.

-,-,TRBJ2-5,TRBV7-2,CASSLARPRETQYF,TGTGCCAGCAGCTTAGCGCGCCCGCGGGAGACCCAGTACTTC
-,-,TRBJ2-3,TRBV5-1,CASSPHRVREADTQYF,TGCGCCAGCAGCCCACACAGGGTTCGTGAAGCAGATACGCAGTATTTT
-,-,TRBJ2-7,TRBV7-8,CASSSDGYEQYF,TGTGCCAGCAGCTCAGACGGTTACGAGCAGTACTTC
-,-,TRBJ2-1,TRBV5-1,CASSLAQSTFGNEQFF,TGCGCCAGCAGCTTGGCCCAGAGTACCTTTGGCAATGAGCAGTTCTTC
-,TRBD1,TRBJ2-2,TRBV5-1,CASSLLRQGGGTGELFF,TGCGCCAGCAGCTTGCTCCGACAGGGGGGCGGCACCGGGGAGCTGTTTTTT
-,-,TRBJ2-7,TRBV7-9,CASSRGEGAVYEQYF,TGTGCCAGCAGCCGAGGGGAGGGGGCAGTCTACGAGCAGTACTTC
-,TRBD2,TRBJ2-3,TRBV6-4,CASSDGGGDTDTQYF,TGTGCCAGCAGTGACGGCGGGGGGGATACAGATACGCAGTATTTT
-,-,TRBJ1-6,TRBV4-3,CASSQDWRGGISPLHF,TGCGCCAGCAGCCAAGATTGGCGGGGGGGTATATCACCCCTCCACTTT
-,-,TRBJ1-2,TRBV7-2,CASSHPLTYGYTF,TGTGCCAGCAGCCATCCCTTGACTTATGGCTACACCTTC
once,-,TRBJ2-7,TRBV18,CASAGLPLGEQYF,TGTGCCAGCGCGGGACTCCCCCTCGGCGAGCAGTACTTC
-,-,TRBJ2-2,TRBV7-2,CASSLVGSNTGELFF,TGTGCCAGCAGCTTAGTGGGATCAAACACCGGGGAGCTGTTTTTT
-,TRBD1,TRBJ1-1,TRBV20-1,CSASGTVNTEAFF,TGCAGTGCTAGTGGGACAGTTAACACTGAAGCTTTCTTT
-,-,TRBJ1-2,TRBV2,CASSGGIGYTF,TGTGCCAGCAGTGGAGGGATTGGCTACACCTTC
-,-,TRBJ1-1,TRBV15,CATSRDRIAFF,TGTGCCACCAGCAGAGATCGAATAGCTTTCTTT
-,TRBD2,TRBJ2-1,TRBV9,CASSVKAGGTYNEQFF,TGTGCCAGCAGCGTAAAGGCGGGAGGTACCTACAATGAGCAGTTCTTC
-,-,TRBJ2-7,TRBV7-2,CASSLAPTGPWDEQYF,TGTGCCAGCAGCTTAGCGCCGACAGGTCCCTGGGACGAGCAGTACTTC
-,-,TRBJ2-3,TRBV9,CASSVEGGSTDTQYF,TGTGCCAGCAGCGTAGAGGGCGGGAGCACAGATACGCAGTATTTT
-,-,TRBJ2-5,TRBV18,CASSPPGRQETQYF,TGTGCCAGCTCACCACCCGGGCGGCAAGAGACCCAGTACTTC
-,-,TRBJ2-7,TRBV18,CASSPVVYEQYF,TGTGCCAGCTCACCAGTTGTCTACGAGCAGTACTTC
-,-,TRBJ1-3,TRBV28,CASRISLVGRGSGNTIYF,TGTGCCAGCAGAATCTCCCTCGTGGGGCGGGGCTCTGGAAACACCATATATTTT
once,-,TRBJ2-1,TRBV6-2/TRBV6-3,CASSALFEQFF,TGTGCCAGCAGTGCCCTCTTCGAGCAGTTCTTC
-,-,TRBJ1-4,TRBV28,CASTPGGNLANEKLFF,TGTGCCAGCACCCCCGGGGGGAACTTGGCTAATGAAAAACTGTTTTTT
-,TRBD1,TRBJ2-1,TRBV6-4,CASSDGQGAYNEQFF,TGTGCCAGCAGTGACGGACAGGGGGCCTACAATGAGCAGTTCTTC
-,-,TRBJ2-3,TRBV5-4,CASSSLGNRDSDTQYF,TGTGCCAGCAGCTCCTTAGGGAACAGGGACTCAGATACGCAGTATTTT
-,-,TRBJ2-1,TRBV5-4,CASSFSGGNEQFF,TGTGCCAGCAGCTTCTCCGGCGGGAATGAGCAGTTCTTC
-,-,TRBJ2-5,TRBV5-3,CARSPLLFQETQYF,TGTGCCAGAAGCCCACTACTTTTCCAAGAGACCCAGTACTTC
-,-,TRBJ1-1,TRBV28,CASTTLGGEAFF,TGTGCCAGCACTACCCTTGGGGGTGAAGCTTTCTTT
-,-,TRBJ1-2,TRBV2,CASKGWGYGYTF,TGTGCCAGCAAAGGGTGGGGCTATGGCTACACCTTC
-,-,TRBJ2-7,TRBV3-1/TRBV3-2,CASSQVFGDYEQYF,TGTGCCAGCAGCCAAGTCTTCGGGGACTACGAGCAGTACTTC